This T cell receptor (beta chain) appears in the sequencing data of a study of tumor and adjacent non-tumor tissue in lung cancer. The library came from three nested PCR rounds adapted from ARM-PCR protocols. TCRdb reanalysed the multiplex PCR reads using MiXCR and keeps one entry per CDR3 protein. This sample has around 80,000 distinct CDR3 sequences, with 70% to 90% found just once. No cell sorting was done before RNA was extracted from the tissue. More than 3 cm separated this lung sample from the edge of the tumor. Points on this clonotype: The junction departs from the called germline gene at one end, perhaps through a read error.

This CDR3 has 14 amino acids. Germline-derived CDR1 and CDR2 are MNHEY and SVGEGT. This sequence joins TRBV6-2 or TRBV6-3 and TRBJ2-1, with D perhaps TRBD1 (5 bases). The sequenced sample was distant non-tumor lung tissue. The sequence came from a man aged 55 to 70 with non-small cell lung cancer. CDR3 nucleotides: TGTGCCAGCAGCCTGGACATGACCTACAATGAACAGTTCTTC. Amino acids: CASSLDMTYNEQFF.